This TCR beta chain was sequenced in a study of radiotherapy plus CTLA-4 blockade in lung cancer (dated by TCRdb to the late 2010s). Turning to the overall study: Among the enrolled patients, approximately 18% had an objective response, and 31% reached disease control. The study at large found these results: TCR clones derived from tumors expanded in peripheral blood after treatment with radiotherapy and ipilimumab. Increased serum interferon-beta after radiation, together with early dynamic changes in blood T cell clones, were reported to be the strongest predictors of response.

CDR1 and CDR2 are read off the germline V gene (reference sequence) as LNHDA and SQIVND. Counted from cysteine to phenylalanine, this CDR3 has 15 amino acids. Only the CDR3 DNA is retained, 45 bases long and in frame from the first base. A distance of 19 bases separates the germline ends of V and J, which lose 3 bases and 8 bases respectively. The library was generated by the immunoSEQ multiplex PCR assay. TCRdb holds this immuneACCESS table with in-frame rearrangements only. Some clones are missing; in checked studies, unresolved V genes explain under half, and the rest has no known cause. Within this sample are about 120,000 clones, with more than 80% of them counted one time only. In total, the top ten clones hold more than 6.5% of the sample. Worth noting for this clone: This receptor's antigen is unknown. Base-call qualities are not available, and no considerably larger clone is one nucleotide away.

The study evaluated CTLA-4 blockade (ipilimumab) given together with focal radiation therapy in patients who had chemo-refractory metastatic non-small-cell lung cancer. Recombination connected TRBV19 to TRBJ1-2; possibly the D gene is TRBD1, per 6 matching bases. The material was peripheral blood, obtained from a patient treated with radiotherapy plus ipilimumab. The clonotype comes from a human donor with non-small cell lung cancer that progressed on radiotherapy plus ipilimumab. The CDR3 amino acid sequence is: CASSMRGHGIGGYTF. In nucleotides, the sequence is TGTGCCAGTAGTATGCGGGGACACGGGATCGGCGGCTACACCTTC.